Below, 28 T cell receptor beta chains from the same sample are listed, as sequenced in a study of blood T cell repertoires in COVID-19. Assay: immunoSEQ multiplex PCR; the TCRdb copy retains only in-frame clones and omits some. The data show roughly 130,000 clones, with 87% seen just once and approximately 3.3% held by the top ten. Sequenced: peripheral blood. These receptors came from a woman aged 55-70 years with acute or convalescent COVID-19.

The CDR3 region has the DNA TGCGCCAGCAGCGCCGGACTAGCGGGAGGGCCGGGATCCTACAATGAGCAGTTCTTC. Translating it yields CASSAGLAGGPGSYNEQFF. J is TRBJ2-1 and V is TRBV4-1; TRBD2 matches at 15 bases. After removal of 5 bases from V and 1 base from J, the junction contained 9 bases not matched to a gene. This CDR3 contains 19 residues. From germline, CDR1 is MGHRA and CDR2 YSYEKL.

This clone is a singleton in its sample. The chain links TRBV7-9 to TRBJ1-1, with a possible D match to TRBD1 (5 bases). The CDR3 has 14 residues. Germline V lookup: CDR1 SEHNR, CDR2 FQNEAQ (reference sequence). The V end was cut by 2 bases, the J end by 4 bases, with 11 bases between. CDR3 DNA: TGTGCCAGCAGCTTACAGGGAGGTGCCACTGAAGCTTTCTTT. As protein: CASSLQGGATEAFF.

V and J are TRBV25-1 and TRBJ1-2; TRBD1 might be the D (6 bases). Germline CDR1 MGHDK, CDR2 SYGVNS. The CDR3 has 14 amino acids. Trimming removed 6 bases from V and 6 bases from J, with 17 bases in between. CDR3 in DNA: TGTGCCAGCAGGGGCCCCTCAGGGGTCCATGGCTACACCTTC. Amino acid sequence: CASRGPSGVHGYTF.

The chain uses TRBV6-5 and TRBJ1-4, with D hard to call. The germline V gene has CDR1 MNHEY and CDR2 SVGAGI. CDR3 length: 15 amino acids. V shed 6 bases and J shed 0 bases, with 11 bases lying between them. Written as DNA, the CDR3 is TGTGCCAGCAGCCGCGCAGGTGCAACTAATGAAAAACTGTTTTTT. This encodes CASSRAGATNEKLFF.

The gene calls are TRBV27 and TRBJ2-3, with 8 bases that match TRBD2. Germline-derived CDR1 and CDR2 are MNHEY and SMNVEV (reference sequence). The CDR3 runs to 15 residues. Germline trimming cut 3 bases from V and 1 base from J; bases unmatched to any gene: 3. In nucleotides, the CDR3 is TGTGCCAGCAGTTTTTCGACTAGCGGCACAGATACGCAGTATTTT. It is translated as CASSFSTSGTDTQYF.

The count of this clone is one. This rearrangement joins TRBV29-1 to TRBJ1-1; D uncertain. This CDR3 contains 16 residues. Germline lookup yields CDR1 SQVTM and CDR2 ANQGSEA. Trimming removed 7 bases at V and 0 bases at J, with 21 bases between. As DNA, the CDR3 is TGCAGCGCCGATGCCCGAGTGGGCCCACTGAACACTGAAGCTTTCTTT. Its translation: CSADARVGPLNTEAFF.

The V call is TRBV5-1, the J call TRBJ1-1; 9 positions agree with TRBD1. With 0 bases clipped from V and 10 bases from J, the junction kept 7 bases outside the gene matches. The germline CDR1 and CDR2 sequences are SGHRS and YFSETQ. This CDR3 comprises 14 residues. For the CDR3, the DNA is TGCGCCAGCAGCTTGGAGGGACAGGGTTTATTAGCTTTCTTT. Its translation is CASSLEGQGLLAFF.

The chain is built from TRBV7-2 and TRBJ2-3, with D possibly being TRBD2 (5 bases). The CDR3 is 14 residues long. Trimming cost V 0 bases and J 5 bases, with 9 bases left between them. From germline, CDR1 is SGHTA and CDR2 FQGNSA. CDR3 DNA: TGTGCCAGCAGCTTAGCGGGAGTTGTAGATACGCAGTATTTT. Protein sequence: CASSLAGVVDTQYF. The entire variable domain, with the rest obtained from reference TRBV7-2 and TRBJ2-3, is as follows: GAGVSQSPSNKVTEKGKDVELRCDPISGHTALYWYRQSLGQGLEFLIYFQGNSAPDKSGLPSDRFSAERTGGSVSTLTIQRTQQEDSAVYLCASSLAGVVDTQYFGPGTRLTVL.

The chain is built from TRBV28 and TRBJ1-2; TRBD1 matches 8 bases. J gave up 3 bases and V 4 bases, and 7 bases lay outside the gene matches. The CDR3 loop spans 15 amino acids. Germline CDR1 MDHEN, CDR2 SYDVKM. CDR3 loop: CASSYTTGADYGYTF. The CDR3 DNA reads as TGTGCCAGCAGTTACACGACAGGGGCGGACTATGGCTACACCTTC.

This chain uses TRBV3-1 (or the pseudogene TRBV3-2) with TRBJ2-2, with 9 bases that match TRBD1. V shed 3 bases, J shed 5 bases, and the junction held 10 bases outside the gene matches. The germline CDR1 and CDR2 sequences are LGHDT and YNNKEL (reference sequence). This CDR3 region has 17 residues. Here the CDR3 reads CASSQLPGTGKTGELFF. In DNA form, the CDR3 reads TGTGCCAGCAGCCAGCTGCCCGGGACAGGGAAGACCGGGGAGCTGTTTTTT.

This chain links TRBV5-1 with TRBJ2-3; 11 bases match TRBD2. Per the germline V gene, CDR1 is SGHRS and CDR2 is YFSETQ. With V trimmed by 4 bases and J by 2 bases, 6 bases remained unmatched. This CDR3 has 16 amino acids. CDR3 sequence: CASSGGTSGVTDTQYF. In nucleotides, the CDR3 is TGCGCCAGCAGCGGAGGGACTAGCGGTGTCACAGATACGCAGTATTTT. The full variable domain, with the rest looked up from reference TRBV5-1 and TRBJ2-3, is KAGVTQTPRYLIKTRGQQVTLSCSPISGHRSVSWYQQTPGQGLQFLFEYFSETQRNKGNFPGRFSGRQFSNSRSEMNVSTLELGDSALYLCASSGGTSGVTDTQYFGPGTRLTVL.

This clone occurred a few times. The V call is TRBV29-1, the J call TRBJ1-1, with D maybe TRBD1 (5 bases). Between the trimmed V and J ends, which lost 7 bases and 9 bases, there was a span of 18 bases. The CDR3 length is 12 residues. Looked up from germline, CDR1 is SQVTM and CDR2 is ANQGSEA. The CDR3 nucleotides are TGCAGCGCTTTGAGTTCGGACAATAAAGCTTTCTTT. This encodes CSALSSDNKAFF.

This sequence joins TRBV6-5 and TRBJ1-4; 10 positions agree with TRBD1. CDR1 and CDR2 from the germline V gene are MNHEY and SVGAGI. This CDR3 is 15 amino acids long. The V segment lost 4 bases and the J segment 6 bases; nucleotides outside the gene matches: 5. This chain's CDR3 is CASSWGTGVDEKLFF. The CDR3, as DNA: TGTGCCAGCAGTTGGGGGACAGGGGTGGATGAAAAACTGTTTTTT.

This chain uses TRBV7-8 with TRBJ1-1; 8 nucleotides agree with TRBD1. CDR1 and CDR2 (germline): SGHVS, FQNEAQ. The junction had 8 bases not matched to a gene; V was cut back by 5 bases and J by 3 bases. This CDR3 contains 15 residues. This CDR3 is CASSPRQGIYTEAFF. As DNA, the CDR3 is TGTGCCAGCAGCCCCAGACAGGGGATTTACACTGAAGCTTTCTTT.

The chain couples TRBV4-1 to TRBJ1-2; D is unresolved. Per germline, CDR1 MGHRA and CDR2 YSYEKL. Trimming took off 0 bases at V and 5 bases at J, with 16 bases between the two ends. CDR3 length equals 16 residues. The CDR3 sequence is CASSQDSQPALYGYTF. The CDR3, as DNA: TGCGCCAGCAGCCAAGATTCACAGCCAGCCCTATATGGCTACACCTTC.

CDR3 DNA sequence: TGTGCCAGCAGCTCCCGGACGGCTAGCGGCCTAGGGGCAGATACGCAGTATTTT. Protein sequence: CASSSRTASGLGADTQYF. The rearrangement links TRBV5-4 to TRBJ2-3; TRBD2 matches 7 bases. The V gene's germline CDR1 is SGHNT and CDR2 YYREEE (reference sequence). This CDR3 is built from 18 residues. V lost 3 bases to trimming and J lost 4 bases; unmatched junction nucleotides: 17.

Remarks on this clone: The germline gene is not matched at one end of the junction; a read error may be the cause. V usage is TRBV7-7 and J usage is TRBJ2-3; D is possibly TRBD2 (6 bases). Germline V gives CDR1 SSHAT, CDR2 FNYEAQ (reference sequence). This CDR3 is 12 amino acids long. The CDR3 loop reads CASSPLADTQYF. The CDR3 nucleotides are TGTGCTAGCAGCCCTCTAGCGGATACGCAGTATTTT.

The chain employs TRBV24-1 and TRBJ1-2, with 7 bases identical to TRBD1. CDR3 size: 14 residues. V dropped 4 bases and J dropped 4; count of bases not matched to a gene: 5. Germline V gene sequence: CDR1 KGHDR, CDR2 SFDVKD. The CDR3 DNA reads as TGTGCCACCAGTGACCCGGGACAGCCCTATGGCTACACCTTC. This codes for CATSDPGQPYGYTF.

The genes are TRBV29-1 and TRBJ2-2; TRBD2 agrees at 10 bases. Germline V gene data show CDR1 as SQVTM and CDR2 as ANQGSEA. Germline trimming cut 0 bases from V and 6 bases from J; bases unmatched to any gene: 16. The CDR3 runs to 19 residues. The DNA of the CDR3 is TGCAGCGTTGAAGAGATCGGTCTGGGCACTAGCGGGACCCCCGGGGAGCTGTTTTTT. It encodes CSVEEIGLGTSGTPGELFF.

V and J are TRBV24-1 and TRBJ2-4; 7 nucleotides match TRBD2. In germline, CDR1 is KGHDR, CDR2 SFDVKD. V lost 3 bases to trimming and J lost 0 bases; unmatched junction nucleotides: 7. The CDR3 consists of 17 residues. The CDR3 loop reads CATSDSGTHLAKNIQYF. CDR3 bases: TGTGCCACCAGTGATAGCGGGACTCACCTAGCCAAAAACATTCAGTACTTC.

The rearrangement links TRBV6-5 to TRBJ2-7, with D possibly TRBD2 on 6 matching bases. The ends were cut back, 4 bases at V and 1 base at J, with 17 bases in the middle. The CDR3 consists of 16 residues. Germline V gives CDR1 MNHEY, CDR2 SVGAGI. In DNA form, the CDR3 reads TGTGCCAGCAGTTTATTCGGGGGAGACCCATCCTACGAGCAGTACTTC. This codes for CASSLFGGDPSYEQYF.

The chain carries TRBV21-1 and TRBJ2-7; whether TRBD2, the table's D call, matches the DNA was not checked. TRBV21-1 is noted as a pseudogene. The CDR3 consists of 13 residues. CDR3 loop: CASSNRRTYEQYF. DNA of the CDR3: TGTGCCAGCAGCAATAGGCGGACTTACGAGCAGTACTTC.

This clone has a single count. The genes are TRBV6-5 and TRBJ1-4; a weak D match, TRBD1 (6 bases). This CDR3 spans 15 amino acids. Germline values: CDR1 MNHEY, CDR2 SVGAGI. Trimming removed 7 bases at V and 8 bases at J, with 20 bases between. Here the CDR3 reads CASTLNRARDEKLFF. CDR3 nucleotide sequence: TGTGCCAGCACATTAAACAGGGCGAGGGACGAAAAACTGTTTTTT.

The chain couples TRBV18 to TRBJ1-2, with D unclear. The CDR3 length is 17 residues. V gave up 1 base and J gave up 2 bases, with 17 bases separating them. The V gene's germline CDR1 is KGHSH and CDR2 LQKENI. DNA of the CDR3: TGTGCCAGCTCACCACGCGGATTTGGCGGGTCAAACTATGGCTACACCTTC. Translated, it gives CASSPRGFGGSNYGYTF.

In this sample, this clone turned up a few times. The CDR3 spells CASSQGVLTSGNTIYF. The CDR3 DNA sequence: TGTGCCAGCAGCCAGGGGGTACTAACCTCTGGAAACACCATATATTTT. V and J are TRBV7-9 and TRBJ1-3; TRBD1 matches 7 bases. V was pared by 5 bases and J by 0 bases, with 7 bases of the junction left unmatched. Looked up from germline, CDR1 is SEHNR and CDR2 is FQNEAQ (reference sequence). This CDR3 region has 16 residues.

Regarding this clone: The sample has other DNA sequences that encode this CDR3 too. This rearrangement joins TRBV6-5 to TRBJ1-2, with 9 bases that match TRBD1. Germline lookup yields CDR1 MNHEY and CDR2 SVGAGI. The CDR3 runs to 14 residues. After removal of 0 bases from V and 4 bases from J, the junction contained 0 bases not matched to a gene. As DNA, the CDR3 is TGTGCCAGCAGTTACTCACAGGGGGCCTATGGCTACACCTTC. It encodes CASSYSQGAYGYTF.

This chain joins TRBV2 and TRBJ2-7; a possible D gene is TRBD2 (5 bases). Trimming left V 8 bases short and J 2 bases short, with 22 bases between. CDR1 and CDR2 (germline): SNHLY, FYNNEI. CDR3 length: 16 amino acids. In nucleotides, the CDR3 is TGTGCCAGCTCCGCGGGCTCCGGCTTCCCAACCTACGAGCAGTACTTC. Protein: CASSAGSGFPTYEQYF.

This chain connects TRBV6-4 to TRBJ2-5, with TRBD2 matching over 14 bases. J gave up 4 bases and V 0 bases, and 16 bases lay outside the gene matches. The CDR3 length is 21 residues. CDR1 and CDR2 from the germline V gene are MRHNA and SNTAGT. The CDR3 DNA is TGTGCCAGCAGTGACTCGAACGCTAGACTAGCGGGAGGGCCGGGGGGAGAGACCCAGTACTTC. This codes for CASSDSNARLAGGPGGETQYF.